Listed below are T cell receptor beta chains from one sample, sequenced in a study of regulatory T cells in long-lasting Graves disease. One entry per CDR3 protein results from TCRdb running MiXCR on the multiplex PCR reads. The table lists roughly 380,000 distinct CDR3 sequences, less than 20% of them singletons. Source: peripheral blood mononuclear cells (PBMCs), taken at new diagnosis, from a patient treated with antithyroid drugs. The receptors derive from a female donor with Graves disease. CDR3s include the opening cysteine and the closing phenylalanine or tryptophan. Each record gives: J gene, V gene, clone size, D gene, CDR3 protein, CDR3 DNA. The D gene is left open where the match is weak. Part of the rows lack a size; the others show once, few, many or a class for expanded clones.

j_gene: TRBJ2-1
v_gene: TRBV7-2
abundance: many
d_gene: TRBD2
CDR3aa: CASSLPVLAGSSNEQFF
CDR3nt: TGTGCCAGCAGCTTACCTGTACTAGCGGGCTCAAGCAATGAGCAGTTCTTC

j_gene: TRBJ1-6
v_gene: TRBV6-2/TRBV6-3
abundance: many
d_gene: .
CDR3aa: CASSYLVANSPLHF
CDR3nt: TGTGCCAGCAGTTACCTTGTGGCCAATTCACCCCTCCACTTT

j_gene: TRBJ1-2
v_gene: TRBV6-1
abundance: few
d_gene: .
CDR3aa: CASSEGAQGSYGYTF
CDR3nt: TGTGCCAGCAGTGAAGGGGCCCAGGGAAGCTATGGCTACACCTTC

j_gene: TRBJ2-3
v_gene: TRBV20-1
abundance: many
d_gene: .
CDR3aa: CSARPLQEGGTDTQYF
CDR3nt: TGCAGTGCTAGACCCCTTCAGGAGGGCGGCACAGATACGCAGTATTTT

j_gene: TRBJ2-1
v_gene: TRBV7-9
abundance: .
d_gene: TRBD2
CDR3aa: CASSLAAGVYNEQFF
CDR3nt: TGTGCCAGCAGCTTAGCAGCGGGGGTCTACAATGAGCAGTTCTTC

j_gene: TRBJ2-7
v_gene: TRBV12-3/TRBV12-4
abundance: many
d_gene: .
CDR3aa: CASSLLAVESYEQYF
CDR3nt: TGTGCCAGCAGCCTACTCGCCGTCGAGTCCTACGAGCAGTACTTC

j_gene: TRBJ2-3
v_gene: TRBV7-2
abundance: many
d_gene: TRBD2
CDR3aa: CASSLNGGSNTQYF
CDR3nt: TGTGCCAGCAGCTTAAATGGCGGGAGTAATACGCAGTATTTT

j_gene: TRBJ2-7
v_gene: TRBV28
abundance: .
d_gene: .
CDR3aa: CASSFRRAPDEQYF
CDR3nt: TGTGCCAGCAGTTTCCGCAGGGCACCTGACGAGCAGTACTTC

j_gene: TRBJ2-1
v_gene: TRBV6-1
abundance: few
d_gene: TRBD2
CDR3aa: CASSGTSGRGEQFF
CDR3nt: TGTGCCAGCAGTGGGACTAGCGGGAGAGGCGAGCAGTTCTTC

j_gene: TRBJ2-7
v_gene: TRBV20-1
abundance: many
d_gene: TRBD1
CDR3aa: CSVSSRGSHEQYF
CDR3nt: TGCAGTGTCAGTTCCAGGGGGTCCCACGAGCAGTACTTC

j_gene: TRBJ1-1
v_gene: TRBV4-1
abundance: few
d_gene: TRBD1
CDR3aa: CASSQQQGRVTEAFF
CDR3nt: TGCGCCAGCAGCCAACAACAGGGGAGGGTGACTGAAGCTTTCTTT

j_gene: TRBJ2-7
v_gene: TRBV4-3
abundance: few
d_gene: .
CDR3aa: CASSQGLEEQYF
CDR3nt: TGCGCCAGCAGCCAAGGGTTAGAGGAGCAGTACTTC

j_gene: TRBJ1-1
v_gene: TRBV6-2/TRBV6-3
abundance: many
d_gene: TRBD1
CDR3aa: CASSYGDTTGAKNEAFF
CDR3nt: TGTGCCAGCAGTTACGGGGACACGACAGGGGCGAAGAATGAAGCTTTCTTT

j_gene: TRBJ1-2
v_gene: TRBV6-9
abundance: many
d_gene: TRBD1
CDR3aa: CASSYTRTGKRYGYTF
CDR3nt: TGTGCCAGCAGTTACACGAGGACAGGGAAACGATATGGCTACACCTTC

j_gene: TRBJ2-1
v_gene: TRBV6-2/TRBV6-3
abundance: many
d_gene: .
CDR3aa: CASSLTRAPRTYNEQFF
CDR3nt: TGTGCCAGCAGTCTAACACGGGCCCCACGGACCTACAATGAGCAGTTCTTC

j_gene: TRBJ2-2
v_gene: TRBV4-1
abundance: .
d_gene: .
CDR3aa: CASKTGAWSTGELFF
CDR3nt: TGCGCCAGCAAGACGGGAGCTTGGAGCACCGGGGAGCTGTTTTTT

j_gene: TRBJ2-3
v_gene: TRBV19
abundance: many
d_gene: .
CDR3aa: CASSRPRDLSDTQYF
CDR3nt: TGTGCCAGTAGTAGACCCCGAGACTTGTCAGATACGCAGTATTTT

j_gene: TRBJ2-5
v_gene: TRBV28
abundance: many
d_gene: .
CDR3aa: CASSSVGVGQETQYF
CDR3nt: TGTGCCAGCAGTTCCGTGGGGGTTGGGCAAGAGACCCAGTACTTC

j_gene: TRBJ1-5
v_gene: TRBV5-1
abundance: many
d_gene: TRBD1
CDR3aa: CASSPDGTGDDQPQHF
CDR3nt: TGCGCCAGCAGCCCAGATGGGACAGGGGACGATCAGCCCCAGCATTTT

j_gene: TRBJ2-5
v_gene: TRBV6-2/TRBV6-3
abundance: many
d_gene: .
CDR3aa: CASSGWERRLQETQYF
CDR3nt: TGTGCCAGCAGTGGTTGGGAGCGGCGGTTACAAGAGACCCAGTACTTC

j_gene: TRBJ2-2
v_gene: TRBV7-9
abundance: .
d_gene: TRBD2
CDR3aa: CANKREDTGELFF
CDR3nt: TGTGCCAACAAGCGGGAGGACACCGGGGAGCTGTTTTTT

j_gene: TRBJ2-1
v_gene: TRBV12-3/TRBV12-4
abundance: many
d_gene: TRBD1
CDR3aa: CASSPGGSPSSYNEQFF
CDR3nt: TGTGCCAGCAGTCCAGGGGGCTCACCGAGCTCCTACAATGAGCAGTTCTTC

j_gene: TRBJ2-1
v_gene: TRBV11-2
abundance: .
d_gene: TRBD2
CDR3aa: CASSRTRLAGGNEQFF
CDR3nt: TGTGCCAGCAGCCGAACCCGACTAGCGGGAGGCAATGAGCAGTTCTTC

j_gene: TRBJ2-3
v_gene: TRBV7-9
abundance: many
d_gene: TRBD1
CDR3aa: CASSRLGQGANTQYF
CDR3nt: TGTGCCAGCAGCCGCCTAGGACAGGGGGCTAATACGCAGTATTTT

j_gene: TRBJ2-1
v_gene: TRBV6-1
abundance: many
d_gene: .
CDR3aa: CASTLDRNEQFF
CDR3nt: TGTGCCAGCACCCTCGACAGGAATGAGCAGTTCTTC

j_gene: TRBJ1-2
v_gene: TRBV6-1
abundance: many
d_gene: TRBD1
CDR3aa: CASSEALGQALYGYTF
CDR3nt: TGTGCCAGCAGTGAGGCCCTGGGACAGGCACTCTATGGCTACACCTTC

j_gene: TRBJ2-5
v_gene: TRBV7-9
abundance: many
d_gene: TRBD1
CDR3aa: CASSSRQGTAQYF
CDR3nt: TGTGCCAGCAGCTCCAGACAGGGAACGGCCCAGTACTTC

j_gene: TRBJ2-1
v_gene: TRBV28
abundance: many
d_gene: .
CDR3aa: CASIGGGSDPYNEQFF
CDR3nt: TGTGCCAGCATCGGGGGAGGTAGCGATCCCTACAATGAGCAGTTCTTC

j_gene: TRBJ2-7
v_gene: TRBV7-9
abundance: .
d_gene: .
CDR3aa: CASNLPGQSPSEQYF
CDR3nt: TGTGCCAGCAATCTGCCGGGGCAATCTCCGTCCGAGCAGTACTTC

j_gene: TRBJ2-1
v_gene: TRBV6-2/TRBV6-3
abundance: many
d_gene: TRBD2
CDR3aa: CASKASGRDEQFF
CDR3nt: TGTGCCAGCAAGGCTAGCGGGAGGGATGAGCAGTTCTTC

j_gene: TRBJ2-5
v_gene: TRBV7-9
abundance: many
d_gene: .
CDR3aa: CASSFQGPQETQYF
CDR3nt: TGTGCCAGCAGCTTTCAGGGTCCGCAAGAGACCCAGTACTTC

j_gene: TRBJ2-7
v_gene: TRBV27
abundance: many
d_gene: .
CDR3aa: CASSVGLSSYEQYF
CDR3nt: TGTGCCAGCAGTGTGGGACTGTCCTCCTACGAGCAGTACTTC

j_gene: TRBJ2-3
v_gene: TRBV7-2
abundance: many
d_gene: TRBD2
CDR3aa: CASSSNVAGGPGTDTQYF
CDR3nt: TGTGCCAGCAGCTCAAACGTAGCGGGGGGGCCGGGCACAGATACGCAGTATTTT

j_gene: TRBJ2-1
v_gene: TRBV27
abundance: .
d_gene: TRBD2
CDR3aa: CASSSRLTSGSSYNEQFF
CDR3nt: TGTGCCAGCAGTTCCCGATTGACTAGCGGGAGTTCCTACAATGAGCAGTTCTTC

j_gene: TRBJ2-1
v_gene: TRBV18
abundance: few
d_gene: .
CDR3aa: CASSPRRGTPLGEQFF
CDR3nt: TGTGCCAGCTCACCACGTCGTGGGACCCCTTTGGGTGAGCAGTTCTTC

j_gene: TRBJ1-2
v_gene: TRBV10-2
abundance: few
d_gene: .
CDR3aa: CASSESFSGVGVSNYGYTF
CDR3nt: TGCGCCAGCAGTGAGTCGTTCTCGGGGGTTGGAGTTTCTAACTATGGCTACACCTTC

j_gene: TRBJ1-5
v_gene: TRBV19
abundance: few
d_gene: .
CDR3aa: CASRAQGSQPQHF
CDR3nt: TGTGCCAGTAGAGCCCAGGGGAGTCAGCCCCAGCATTTT

j_gene: TRBJ1-4
v_gene: TRBV6-5
abundance: many
d_gene: .
CDR3aa: CASSYGQSNEKLFF
CDR3nt: TGTGCCAGCAGTTACGGGCAGAGTAATGAAAAACTGTTTTTT

j_gene: TRBJ2-5
v_gene: TRBV7-7
abundance: .
d_gene: .
CDR3aa: CRSRETQYF
CDR3nt: TGTAGGTCTCGGGAGACCCAGTACTTC

j_gene: TRBJ1-2
v_gene: TRBV7-3
abundance: many
d_gene: .
CDR3aa: CASSQTGTGGYTF
CDR3nt: TGTGCCAGCAGCCAAACAGGGACGGGTGGCTACACCTTC

j_gene: TRBJ2-6
v_gene: TRBV12-3/TRBV12-4
abundance: many
d_gene: .
CDR3aa: CASRSGRFGANVLTF
CDR3nt: TGTGCCAGCAGGTCAGGGAGATTTGGGGCCAACGTCCTGACTTTC

j_gene: TRBJ1-1
v_gene: TRBV5-6
abundance: many
d_gene: .
CDR3aa: CASSFVTRGSEAFF
CDR3nt: TGTGCCAGCAGCTTTGTTACGAGGGGTTCTGAAGCTTTCTTT

j_gene: TRBJ1-2
v_gene: TRBV5-1
abundance: many
d_gene: .
CDR3aa: CASTRDGDNYGYTF
CDR3nt: TGTGCCAGCACCAGGGACGGGGATAACTATGGCTACACCTTC

j_gene: TRBJ1-4
v_gene: TRBV12-3/TRBV12-4
abundance: many
d_gene: TRBD1
CDR3aa: CASSFRDRGPTNEKLFF
CDR3nt: TGTGCCAGCAGTTTCCGGGACAGGGGGCCTACTAATGAAAAACTGTTTTTT

j_gene: TRBJ2-7
v_gene: TRBV27
abundance: many
d_gene: .
CDR3aa: CASSFGGPPYEQYF
CDR3nt: TGTGCCAGCAGTTTCGGGGGGCCGCCCTACGAGCAGTACTTC

j_gene: TRBJ2-7
v_gene: TRBV14
abundance: few
d_gene: TRBD1
CDR3aa: CASSRGQGTYSYEQYF
CDR3nt: TGTGCCAGCAGCCGGGGACAGGGGACCTACTCCTACGAGCAGTACTTC

j_gene: TRBJ2-5
v_gene: TRBV6-1
abundance: many
d_gene: .
CDR3aa: CASSPTAVRDWQETQYF
CDR3nt: TGTGCCAGCAGTCCCACTGCGGTCCGGGACTGGCAAGAGACCCAGTACTTC

j_gene: TRBJ2-1
v_gene: TRBV20-1
abundance: .
d_gene: TRBD2
CDR3aa: CSAQFLTGTSGRADEQFF
CDR3nt: TGCAGTGCCCAATTCTTAACCGGGACTAGCGGGAGGGCCGATGAGCAGTTCTTC

j_gene: TRBJ2-3
v_gene: TRBV9
abundance: many
d_gene: .
CDR3aa: CASSVGRGRGSTDTQYF
CDR3nt: TGTGCCAGCAGCGTAGGGAGGGGGCGTGGGAGCACAGATACGCAGTATTTT

j_gene: TRBJ2-1
v_gene: TRBV7-2
abundance: many
d_gene: TRBD2
CDR3aa: CASSLQLAGEGKAF
CDR3nt: TGTGCCAGCAGCTTACAACTAGCGGGAGAGGGTAAAGCCTTC

j_gene: TRBJ2-5
v_gene: TRBV20-1
abundance: many
d_gene: TRBD2
CDR3aa: CSATGGREETQYF
CDR3nt: TGCAGTGCTACGGGGGGGAGAGAAGAGACCCAGTACTTC

j_gene: TRBJ2-1
v_gene: TRBV7-9
abundance: .
d_gene: .
CDR3aa: CASSPTIWSYNEQFF
CDR3nt: TGTGCCAGCAGCCCGACCATTTGGTCCTACAATGAGCAGTTCTTC

j_gene: TRBJ2-1
v_gene: TRBV29-1
abundance: many
d_gene: TRBD2
CDR3aa: CSVEDPAGESYNEQFF
CDR3nt: TGCAGCGTTGAAGATCCAGCGGGAGAATCCTACAATGAGCAGTTCTTC